This TCR beta chain was sequenced during a study of CXCR3-negative and CXCR3-positive naive CD8 T cells. Whole-study results and caveats: Similar TRBV-TRBJ usage was seen in naive cells (both CXCR3-negative and CXCR3-positive), but memory cells differed. CXCR3-positive naive cells carried more hydrophobic TRB CDR3s than CXCR3-negative naive cells did. Whereas both naive subsets had comparably high diversity, memory CD8+ cells had much lower diversity.

About this clonotype itself: No antigen is known for it.

Researchers sorted more than 250,000 cells of each CD8+ T cell subset in triplicate. A CD45RO-CCR7+CD27+CD95- profile was what naive CD8+ T cells displayed. This CDR3 has 20 residues. Researchers prepared the TRB cDNA libraries using 5' RACE with UMI labels. TCRdb reanalyzed the 5' RACE reads and collapses them to one entry per CDR3 protein, without DNA. The data include about 94,000 distinct CDR3 sequences; the top ten clones carry over 0.4%. This receptor was identified in a human donor in good health. Some clones in this sample may be carry-over from other donors' samples. The chain combines TRBV7-5 with TRBJ2-3; lacking DNA, the TRBD1 call made by TCRdb goes unchecked. TRBV7-5 is annotated as a pseudogene. The source material was naive CXCR3+ CD8+ T cells from blood. The subset is: CD45RO-CCR7+CD27+CD95- naive CD8+ T cells expressing CXCR3 (TNR3+). The CDR3 loop is CISVSEAIPVRDLKTDTQYF.